This TCR beta chain emerged from a study of cytomegalovirus exposure and HLA in healthy donors. On the study more broadly: Membership in the Caucasian-associated ancestry cluster was found for 81% of a few hundred genotyped donors. Points from the study as a whole: Roughly uniform depth of sequencing across donors was assumed in presence/absence analyses. It was likely that a cluster of highly shared sequence variants was a sequencing artifact.

On this clone: Its antigen is not identified.

CDR1 SGHDT and CDR2 YYEEEE come from the germline V gene. This CDR3 contains 13 residues. V lost 4 bases and J 1 base, leaving 9 bases between the germline ends. The PCR used 60 Vbeta and 13 Jbeta primers. Repertoires were generated with immunoSEQ multiplex PCR, while TCRdb's copy carries only in-frame clones and drops some. Found here are about 160,000 clones, roughly 80% of them singletons; the top ten hold about 13%. This receptor was identified in a man aged 35 to 55 in good health and CMV-seropositive. The sequencing input was PBMCs. The chain employs TRBV5-6 and TRBJ2-7; D is undetermined. CDR3 protein: CASSQSISYEQYF. CDR3 DNA sequence: TGTGCCAGCAGCCAATCCATTTCCTACGAGCAGTACTTC.